This TCR beta chain originates from a study of OX40 agonist ivuxolimab in advanced cancers. Study overall: Three partial responders included one hepatocellular carcinoma patient and two cutaneous melanoma patients. Whole-study findings and limits: The study found that CD8+ T cells averaged more expanded clones than CD4+. Low levels of normalized T-cell clonal expansion also appeared in some nonresponders.

The table came from immunoSEQ multiplex PCR; TCRdb's copy has only in-frame clones and leaves some out. The sample yields about 120,000 clones, approximately 92% seen once. A word on this clone: Its antigen is unidentified.

Sampling of blood occurred at baseline, cycle 4 day 1, and cycle 7 day 1. Trimming stripped 0 bases from V and 7 bases from J, with 9 bases between. From germline, CDR1 is SGHRS and CDR2 YFSETQ. This CDR3 has 13 amino acids. The sequencing here drew on CD4+ or CD8+ T cells sorted from blood, taken in a trial of the OX40 agonist ivuxolimab. This receptor was identified in an adult with an advanced solid tumor such as melanoma, head and neck, liver or kidney cancer. J is TRBJ2-3 and V is TRBV5-1, with unresolved D. The CDR3 loop is CASSLDPLNTQYF. The CDR3 DNA sequence: TGCGCCAGCAGCTTGGACCCTTTGAATACGCAGTATTTT.